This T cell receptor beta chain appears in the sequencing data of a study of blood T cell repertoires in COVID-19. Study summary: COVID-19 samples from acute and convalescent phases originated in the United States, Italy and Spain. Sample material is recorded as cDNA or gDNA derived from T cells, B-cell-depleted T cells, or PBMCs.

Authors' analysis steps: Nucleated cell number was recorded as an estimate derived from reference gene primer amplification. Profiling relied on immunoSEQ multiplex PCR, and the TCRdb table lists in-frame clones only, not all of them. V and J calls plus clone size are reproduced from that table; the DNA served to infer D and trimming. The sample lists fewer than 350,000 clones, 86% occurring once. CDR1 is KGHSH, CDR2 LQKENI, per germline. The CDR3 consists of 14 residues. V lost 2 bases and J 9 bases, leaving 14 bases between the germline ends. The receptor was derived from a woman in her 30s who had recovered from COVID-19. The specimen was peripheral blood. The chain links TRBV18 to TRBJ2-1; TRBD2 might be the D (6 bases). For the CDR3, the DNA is TGTGCCAGCTCACCAGCGGAGGGTGTCACTGAGCAGTTCTTC. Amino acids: CASSPAEGVTEQFF.